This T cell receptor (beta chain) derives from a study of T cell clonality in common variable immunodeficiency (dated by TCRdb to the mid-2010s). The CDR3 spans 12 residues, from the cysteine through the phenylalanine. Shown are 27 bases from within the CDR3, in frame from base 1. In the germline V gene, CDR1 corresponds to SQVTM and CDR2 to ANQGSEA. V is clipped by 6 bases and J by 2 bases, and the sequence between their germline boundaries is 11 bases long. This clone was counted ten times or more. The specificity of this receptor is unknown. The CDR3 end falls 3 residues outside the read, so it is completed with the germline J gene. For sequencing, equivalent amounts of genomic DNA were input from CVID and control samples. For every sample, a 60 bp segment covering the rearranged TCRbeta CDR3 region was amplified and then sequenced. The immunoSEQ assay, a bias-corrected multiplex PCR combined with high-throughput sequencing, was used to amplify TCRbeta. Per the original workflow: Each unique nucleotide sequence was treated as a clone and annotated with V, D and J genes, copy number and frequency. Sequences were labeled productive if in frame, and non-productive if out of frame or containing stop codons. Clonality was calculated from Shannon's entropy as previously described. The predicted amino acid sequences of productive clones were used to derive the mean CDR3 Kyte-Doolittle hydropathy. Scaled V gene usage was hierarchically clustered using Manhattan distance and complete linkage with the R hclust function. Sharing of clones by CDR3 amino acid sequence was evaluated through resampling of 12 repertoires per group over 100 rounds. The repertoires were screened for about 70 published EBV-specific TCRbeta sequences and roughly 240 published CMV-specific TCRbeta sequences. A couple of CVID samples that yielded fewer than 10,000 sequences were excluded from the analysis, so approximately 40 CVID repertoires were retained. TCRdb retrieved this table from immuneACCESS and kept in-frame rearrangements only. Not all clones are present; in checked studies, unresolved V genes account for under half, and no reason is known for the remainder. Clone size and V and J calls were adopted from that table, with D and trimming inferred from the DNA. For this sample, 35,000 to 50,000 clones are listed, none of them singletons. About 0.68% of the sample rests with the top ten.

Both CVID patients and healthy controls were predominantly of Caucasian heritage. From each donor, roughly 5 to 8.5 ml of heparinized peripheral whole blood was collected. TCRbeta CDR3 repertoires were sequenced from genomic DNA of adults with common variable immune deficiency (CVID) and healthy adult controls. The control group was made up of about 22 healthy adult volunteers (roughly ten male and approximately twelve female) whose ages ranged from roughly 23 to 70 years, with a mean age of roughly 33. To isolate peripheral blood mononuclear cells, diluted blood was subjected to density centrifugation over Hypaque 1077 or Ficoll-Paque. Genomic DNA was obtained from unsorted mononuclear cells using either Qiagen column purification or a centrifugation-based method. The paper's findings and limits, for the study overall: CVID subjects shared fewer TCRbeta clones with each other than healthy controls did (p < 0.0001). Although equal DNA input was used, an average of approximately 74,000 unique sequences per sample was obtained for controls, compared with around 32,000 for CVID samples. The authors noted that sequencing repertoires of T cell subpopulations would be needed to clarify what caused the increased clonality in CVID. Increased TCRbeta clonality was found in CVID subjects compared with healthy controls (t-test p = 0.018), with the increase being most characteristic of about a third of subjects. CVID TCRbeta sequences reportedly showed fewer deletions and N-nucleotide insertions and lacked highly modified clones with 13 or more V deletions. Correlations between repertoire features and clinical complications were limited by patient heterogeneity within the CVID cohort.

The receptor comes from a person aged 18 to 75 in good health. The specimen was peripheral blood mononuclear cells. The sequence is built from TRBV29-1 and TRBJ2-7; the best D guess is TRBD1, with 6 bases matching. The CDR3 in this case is CSVRTEAYEQYF. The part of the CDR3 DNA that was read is TGCAGCGTGAGGACAGAGGCCTACGAG.